Detailed here is one T cell receptor (beta chain). The antigen is unknown. The source of the sample is a study of response to subunit inactivated influenza vaccine. MiXCR was run by TCRdb on the RT-PCR reads, yielding one entry per CDR3 protein. The sample includes approximately 500,000 distinct CDR3 sequences, over 10% of them seen just once. Study-level results: A suggestion made by the authors is that each seasonal influenza vaccination recruits few new T cells.

V dropped 10 bases and J dropped 5; count of bases not matched to a gene: 9. From germline, CDR1 is SEHNR and CDR2 FQNEAQ (reference sequence). This CDR3 spans 14 amino acids. The clonotype originates from a man aged 45-60 years who received an inactivated influenza vaccine. Material: PBMCs from blood, obtained 35 to 45 days after vaccination. The chain couples TRBV7-9 to TRBJ2-5; 11 nucleotides line up with TRBD2. CDR3 amino acids: CATLSGGAFETQYF. CDR3 DNA sequence: TGTGCCACCCTTAGCGGGGGGGCCTTCGAGACCCAGTACTTC.